This TCR beta chain was sequenced during a study of CXCR3-negative and CXCR3-positive naive CD8 T cells. Whole-study findings and limits: Sequencing showed both naive subsets with comparably high diversity, and memory CD8+ cells much lower. Because surface CD5 did not distinguish the naive subsets, TCR strength was inferred from TRB CDR3 properties.

A remark on this clonotype: Its antigen remains unidentified.

Through 5' RACE with UMI labels, the TRB cDNA libraries were prepared. TCRdb reprocessed the 5' RACE reads and stores each CDR3 protein as one record, lacking DNA. The table gives about 81,000 distinct CDR3 sequences; the top ten clones make up around 1.5% of it. Those CD8+ T cells considered naive were CD45RO-CCR7+CD27+CD95-. This CDR3 is 13 amino acids long. Germline-derived CDR1 and CDR2 are SQVTM and ANQGSEA. The source of this sequence is a human donor in good health. Some clones in this sample may be carry-over from other donors' samples. The genes are TRBV29-1 and TRBJ1-2; TCRdb designates TRBD1, a call that cannot be tested without DNA. Sequencing used naive CXCR3- CD8+ T cells from blood. The subset was: CD45RO-CCR7+CD27+CD95- naive CD8+ T cells lacking CXCR3 (TNR3-). The CDR3 protein is CSGVDRGNYGYTF.